Shown below are 28 T cell receptor beta chains from a single sample sequenced in a study of blood T cell repertoires in COVID-19 (dated by TCRdb to 2020 to 2022). Library preparation employed the immunoSEQ multiplex PCR assay. Here the immuneACCESS table is served through TCRdb, limited to in-frame sequences with V and J called. Missing clones are a known gap in these copies; in checked studies unresolved V genes cover under half, and the rest lacks a known reason. The sample yields around 100,000 clones; approximately 85% were counted once. The ten largest make up more than 9% of the sample. Sequences were obtained from peripheral blood. Source of these receptors: a man aged 35 to 55 with active or convalescent COVID-19.

J is TRBJ2-1 and V is TRBV6-5; 9 bases align to TRBD2. There are 16 residues in the CDR3. CDR1 MNHEY and CDR2 SVGAGI come from the germline V gene. V lost 4 bases and J lost 4; bases outside the gene matches: 8. The CDR3 sequence is CASSSERGERYNEQFF. The CDR3 nucleotides are TGTGCCAGCAGTTCCGAGCGGGGGGAACGGTACAATGAGCAGTTCTTC.

V is TRBV9 and J is TRBJ1-4; unclear D gene. Trimming took 0 bases from V and 7 from J, leaving 10 bases between them. The CDR3 extends over 14 amino acids. Looked up from germline, CDR1 is SGDLS and CDR2 is YYNGEE. This CDR3 reads CASSVALGVEKLFF. DNA of the CDR3: TGTGCCAGCAGCGTAGCTCTTGGAGTTGAAAAACTGTTTTTT.

The V gene is TRBV4-3, the J gene TRBJ2-7, with D perhaps TRBD1 (7 bases). This CDR3 spans 14 amino acids. Germline values: CDR1 LGHNA, CDR2 YSLEER. Trimming cost V 0 bases and J 2 bases, with 8 bases left between them. CDR3 nucleotides: TGCGCCAGCAGCCAAGACAGGGGGGCCTACGAGCAGTACTTC. Its translation: CASSQDRGAYEQYF.

The rearrangement uses TRBV5-1 and TRBJ2-7; the match to TRBD2 covers 11 bases. Trimming cost V 4 bases and J 2 bases; bases outside gene matches: 5. The CDR3 loop spans 15 amino acids. The germline gives CDR1 SGHRS, CDR2 YFSETQ. CDR3 bases: TGCGCCAGCAGCCCCTATAGCGGGGGGGCCTACGAGCAGTACTTC. Translated, it gives CASSPYSGGAYEQYF.

The rearrangement links TRBV6-5 to TRBJ2-5; 7 nucleotides line up with TRBD1. V lost 6 bases to trimming and J lost 1 base; unmatched junction nucleotides: 2. CDR1 and CDR2 (germline): MNHEY, SVGAGI. This CDR3 is 13 amino acids long. CDR3 residues: CASRTGSQETQYF. The CDR3, as DNA: TGTGCCAGCAGGACAGGGTCCCAAGAGACCCAGTACTTC.

The V call is TRBV12-3 or TRBV12-4, the J call TRBJ1-1; D is undetermined. Trimming removed 6 bases at V and 8 bases at J, with 7 bases between. CDR3 size: 10 residues. The DNA for the CDR3 is TGTGCCAGCAGGTTTTCAGAAGCTTTCTTT. Translation: CASRFSEAFF.

V usage is TRBV12-3 or TRBV12-4 and J usage is TRBJ2-5; D may be TRBD2 (6 bases). V gave up 4 bases and J gave up 2 bases, with 8 bases separating them. This CDR3 spans 13 amino acids. The CDR3 spells CASSWRGQETQYF. CDR3 bases: TGTGCCAGCAGTTGGAGGGGACAAGAGACCCAGTACTTC.

The chain couples TRBV3-1 (or the pseudogene TRBV3-2) to TRBJ2-7; D perhaps matches TRBD2 (5 bases). Germline-derived CDR1 and CDR2 are LGHDT and YNNKEL (reference sequence). This CDR3 spans 11 amino acids. The V gene lost 4 bases and the J gene lost 6 bases, with 7 bases spanning the gap. The CDR3 reads CASSPGIEQYF. CDR3 DNA: TGTGCCAGCAGCCCCGGGATCGAGCAGTACTTC.

The chain combines TRBV6-2 or TRBV6-3 with TRBJ2-1, with 9 positions matching TRBD2. Per germline, CDR1 MNHEY and CDR2 SVGEGT. V shed 4 bases and J 10 bases; nucleotides not matched to a gene: 11. CDR3 length: 15 residues. The CDR3 sequence is CASSWTAGGPREQFF. The CDR3 nucleotides are TGTGCCAGCAGTTGGACGGCGGGGGGGCCACGGGAGCAGTTCTTC.

The rearrangement links TRBV20-1 to TRBJ2-3; 9 bases match TRBD2. Germline V gene sequence: CDR1 DFQATT, CDR2 SNEGSKA (reference sequence). The trim removed 3 bases at V and 4 bases at J, leaving 5 bases unmatched. The CDR3 consists of 14 residues. This CDR3 is CSASSSGVPDTQYF. For the CDR3, the DNA is TGCAGTGCTAGTTCTAGCGGGGTCCCAGATACGCAGTATTTT.

This chain connects TRBV25-1 to TRBJ2-3; 8 positions match TRBD2. Germline assignment: CDR1 MGHDK and CDR2 SYGVNS. The V segment lost 6 bases and the J segment 5 bases; nucleotides outside the gene matches: 7. The CDR3 is 14 residues long. CDR3 amino acids: CASSLAAGGDTQYF. As DNA, the CDR3 is TGTGCCAGCAGCCTAGCGGCGGGGGGAGATACGCAGTATTTT.

CDR3 nucleotide sequence: TGTGCCAGCAGCCTGGACAGGAACACTGAAGCTTTCTTT. It encodes CASSLDRNTEAFF. The chain recombines TRBV3-1 (or the pseudogene TRBV3-2) with TRBJ1-1, with a possible D match to TRBD1 (6 bases). Trimming took off 4 bases at V and 1 base at J, with 7 bases between the two ends. The CDR3 covers 13 residues. Germline V CDR1 and CDR2: LGHDT, YNNKEL (reference sequence).

The chain carries TRBV6-5 and TRBJ1-2; possible D gene TRBD1, 6 bases. The CDR3 contains 13 residues. Trimming left V 8 bases short and J 4 bases short, with 14 bases between. Per germline, CDR1 MNHEY and CDR2 SVGAGI. The CDR3 DNA follows: TGTGCCAGCGGAGGAACAGGGCCCTATGGCTACACCTTC. Translated, it gives CASGGTGPYGYTF.

This clone was picked up one time. V and J are TRBV6-4 and TRBJ2-3; 9 nucleotides align to TRBD1. V dropped 4 bases and J dropped 1; count of bases not matched to a gene: 0. CDR3 length equals 14 residues. The germline V gene has CDR1 MRHNA and CDR2 SNTAGT. CDR3 sequence (DNA): TGTGCCAGCAGTGGGACAGGGGGCACAGATACGCAGTATTTT. Translating gives CASSGTGGTDTQYF.

This clone appeared a few times. This chain connects TRBV19 to TRBJ1-1, with D perhaps TRBD1 (6 bases). There are 14 residues in the CDR3. Trimming took 5 bases from V and 10 from J, leaving 20 bases between them. Per germline, CDR1 LNHDA and CDR2 SQIVND (reference sequence). CDR3: CASSFLGGGQRAFF. DNA of the CDR3: TGTGCCAGTAGTTTCCTAGGGGGAGGGCAGAGAGCTTTCTTT. Combining the CDR3 with reference TRBV19 and TRBJ1-1 gives the whole variable domain DGGITQSPKYLFRKEGQNVTLSCEQNLNHDAMYWYRQDPGQGLRLIYYSQIVNDFQKGDIAEGYSVSREKKESFPLTVTSAQKNPTAFYLCASSFLGGGQRAFFGQGTRLTVV.

This clone was seen many times. This chain links TRBV20-1 with TRBJ1-5; D is uncertain. Germline values: CDR1 DFQATT, CDR2 SNEGSKA (reference sequence). V was shortened by 3 bases and J by 5 bases, with 8 bases between the two germline ends. This CDR3 comprises 12 residues. The CDR3 reads CSASQEDQPQHF. The CDR3 DNA sequence: TGCAGTGCTAGTCAGGAAGATCAGCCCCAGCATTTT.

A single count supports this clone. The V call is TRBV24-1, the J call TRBJ2-2, with 10 bases fitting TRBD2. The CDR3 is made up of 14 amino acids. Germline V gene data show CDR1 as KGHDR and CDR2 as SFDVKD. V lost 6 bases to trimming and J lost 6 bases; unmatched junction nucleotides: 3. Here the CDR3 DNA reads TGTGCCACCAGTCTTAGCGGGGGGTCCGGGGAGCTGTTTTTT. Protein sequence: CATSLSGGSGELFF.

This clone was observed a single time. This chain connects TRBV7-9 to TRBJ1-3; weak D call: TRBD1 (5 bases). This CDR3 has 16 amino acids. In germline, CDR1 is SEHNR, CDR2 FQNEAQ (reference sequence). Between the trimmed V and J ends, which lost 5 bases and 0 bases, there was a span of 14 bases. CDR3 bases: TGTGCCAGCAGCCCTCAGGACACAATCTCTGGAAACACCATATATTTT. Translating it yields CASSPQDTISGNTIYF.

The chain carries TRBV5-1 and TRBJ2-5, with TRBD2 identical over 8 bases. Unmatched junction bases numbered 3, after V lost 0 bases and J lost 2 bases. Germline V gene sequence: CDR1 SGHRS, CDR2 YFSETQ. This CDR3 is 15 amino acids long. CDR3 protein: CASSLGGGTQETQYF. CDR3 in DNA: TGCGCCAGCAGCTTGGGCGGGGGGACACAAGAGACCCAGTACTTC.

CDR3 in DNA: TGTGCCAGCAGCCTCTTGGCGGGGTCTGAAGCTTTCTTT. Translated, it gives CASSLLAGSEAFF. The chain employs TRBV3-1 (or the pseudogene TRBV3-2) and TRBJ1-1; D remains unclear. The germline V and J ends were trimmed by 4 bases and 6 bases, with 12 bases remaining between them. This CDR3 is built from 13 residues. Germline V gene lookup returns CDR1 LGHDT and CDR2 YNNKEL (reference sequence).

The chain joins TRBV7-2 to TRBJ2-1; possibly TRBD2 for D (6 bases). V shed 1 base and J shed 3 bases, with 16 bases lying between them. CDR3 size: 17 residues. CDR1 SGHTA and CDR2 FQGNSA come from the germline V gene. The CDR3 is CASSLVGLGGGYNEQFF. CDR3 bases: TGTGCCAGCAGCTTAGTTGGCCTGGGGGGTGGCTACAATGAGCAGTTCTTC.

The chain links TRBV3-1 (or the pseudogene TRBV3-2) to TRBJ2-1; the match to TRBD2 covers 9 bases. V trimming: 4 bases; J trimming: 6 bases; junction bases outside the gene matches: 10. From germline, CDR1 is LGHDT and CDR2 YNNKEL (reference sequence). The CDR3 is 16 amino acids. The CDR3 loop is CASSLGLGGGGNEQFF. The CDR3, as DNA: TGTGCCAGCAGCCTTGGACTGGGCGGGGGGGGCAATGAGCAGTTCTTC.

V usage is TRBV6-6 and J usage is TRBJ2-1; TRBD2 aligns across 9 bases. Germline values: CDR1 MNHNY, CDR2 SVGAGI (reference sequence). V lost 3 bases and J lost 6; bases outside the gene matches: 6. This CDR3 has 15 residues. The CDR3 DNA sequence: TGTGCCAGCAGTTATCCTGCAGCGGGGGGCAATGAGCAGTTCTTC. It specifies CASSYPAAGGNEQFF.

V usage is TRBV12-5 and J usage is TRBJ1-1; D remains ambiguous. This CDR3 has 12 residues. Deletions cut 6 bases from V and 3 bases from J, with 8 bases between. Germline CDR1 LGHNT, CDR2 FRNRAP. DNA of the CDR3: TGTGCTAGTGGCTTAAGAGACACTGAAGCTTTCTTT. This codes for CASGLRDTEAFF.

J is TRBJ1-1 and V is TRBV5-1; 7 bases fit TRBD1. The germline CDR1 and CDR2 sequences are SGHRS and YFSETQ. J was trimmed by 4 bases and V by 2 bases; bases with no gene match: 2. The CDR3 runs 13 residues. The CDR3 spells CASSFTGATEAFF. The CDR3 DNA is TGCGCCAGCAGCTTTACAGGGGCCACTGAAGCTTTCTTT.

The chain links TRBV7-8 to TRBJ1-2, with D tentatively TRBD1 (6 bases). V was trimmed by 6 bases and J by 5 bases, leaving 16 bases between them. CDR1 is SGHVS, CDR2 FQNEAQ, per germline. The CDR3 has 14 amino acids. For the CDR3, the DNA is TGTGCCAGCAGTGAAGGGGGAGGGACGTATGGCTACACCTTC. It specifies CASSEGGGTYGYTF.

The chain is built from TRBV5-1 and TRBJ1-3, with unresolved D. CDR1 is SGHRS and CDR2 is YFSETQ in the germline V gene. The V end was cut by 2 bases, the J end by 0 bases, with 15 bases between. This CDR3 has 17 amino acids. The CDR3 coding sequence is TGCGCCAGCAGCTTATCGGTCACCCCTGGCTCTGGAAACACCATATATTTT. Translated: CASSLSVTPGSGNTIYF.

This clone was detected only once. The gene calls are TRBV3-1 (or the pseudogene TRBV3-2) and TRBJ2-5; 7 bases map to TRBD2. V shed 4 bases, J shed 3 bases, and the junction held 8 bases outside the gene matches. This CDR3 has 15 residues. From germline, CDR1 is LGHDT and CDR2 YNNKEL (reference sequence). The CDR3 sequence is CASSLPGRLEETQYF. The CDR3 DNA sequence: TGTGCCAGCAGCCTTCCCGGGAGGCTAGAAGAGACCCAGTACTTC.